What follows are 22 T cell receptor beta chains derived from one specimen sequenced in a study of control samples from healthy donors and cancer patients. Produced via immunoSEQ multiplex PCR; TCRdb's table is partial and in-frame only. Of roughly 120,000 clones listed, about 94% are singletons. The sequencing input was blood. These receptors originate from a man aged 25-45 years in good health.

This chain joins TRBV19 and TRBJ1-5; D uncertain. CDR3 size: 11 residues. Germline V gene data show CDR1 as LNHDA and CDR2 as SQIVND (reference sequence). The CDR3 loop reads CGSGFNQPQHF. The CDR3 coding sequence is TGTGGTTCAGGATTCAATCAGCCCCAGCATTTT.

V and J are TRBV7-3 and TRBJ1-1, with D maybe TRBD1 (5 bases). The V end was cut by 1 base, the J end by 6 bases, with 12 bases between. CDR3 length: 14 residues. CDR1 is SGHTA and CDR2 is FQGTGA in the germline V gene. CDR3 sequence: CASSLNWGSSEAFF. CDR3 sequence (DNA): TGTGCCAGCAGCTTAAACTGGGGGAGTTCTGAAGCTTTCTTT.

Concerning this clone itself: The sample holds other DNA sequences that translate to the same CDR3. The rearrangement joins TRBV4-1 to TRBJ1-5; TRBD1 might be the D (5 bases). This CDR3 is built from 15 residues. From germline, CDR1 is MGHRA and CDR2 YSYEKL. V was cut by 1 base and J by 0 bases, with 7 bases left in between. CDR3: CASSQVGGSNQPQHF. The CDR3 region has the DNA TGCGCCAGCAGCCAAGTTGGGGGTAGCAATCAGCCCCAGCATTTT.

J is TRBJ1-1 and V is TRBV7-2; possible D gene TRBD1, 6 bases. The V gene's germline CDR1 is SGHTA and CDR2 FQGNSA. CDR3 size: 17 residues. V was pared by 1 base and J by 6 bases, with 21 bases between. The CDR3 loop is CASSLVGGRPPSAEAFF. CDR3 coding DNA: TGTGCCAGCAGCTTAGTCGGGGGGCGCCCCCCAAGCGCTGAAGCTTTCTTT. The full variable domain, rest sourced from reference TRBV7-2 and TRBJ1-1, is GAGVSQSPSNKVTEKGKDVELRCDPISGHTALYWYRQSLGQGLEFLIYFQGNSAPDKSGLPSDRFSAERTGGSVSTLTIQRTQQEDSAVYLCASSLVGGRPPSAEAFFGQGTRLTVV.

The chain joins TRBV4-3 to TRBJ2-7; D is ambiguous. The CDR3 runs to 13 residues. Per the germline V gene, CDR1 is LGHNA and CDR2 is YSLEER. Trimming pared 1 base from V and 2 bases from J, leaving 6 bases between. The CDR3 DNA follows: TGCGCCAGCAGCCAAGGTCATACCTACGAGCAGTACTTC. Its protein product is CASSQGHTYEQYF.

The V and J genes are TRBV5-1 and TRBJ1-1; D not resolved. From germline, CDR1 is SGHRS and CDR2 YFSETQ. Trimming cost V 1 base and J 0 bases, with 7 bases left between them. This CDR3 is built from 14 residues. The CDR3 DNA reads as TGCGCCAGCAGCTTGTGGGTCATGAACACTGAAGCTTTCTTT. Its translation: CASSLWVMNTEAFF.

In DNA form, the CDR3 reads TGCAGTGCTAGTTGGAGGGGGCGACCAATGAACACTGAAGCTTTCTTT. Residues: CSASWRGRPMNTEAFF. The chain combines TRBV20-1 with TRBJ1-1; 7 bases align to TRBD1. CDR1 is DFQATT, CDR2 SNEGSKA, per germline (reference sequence). The CDR3 loop spans 16 amino acids. V was pared by 3 bases and J by 0 bases, with 10 bases of the junction left unmatched.

The genes are TRBV7-2 and TRBJ1-2; 9 nucleotides align to TRBD1. Trimming took 4 bases from V and 5 from J; bases not matched to a gene: 8. This CDR3 is built from 15 residues. Germline V gene data show CDR1 as SGHTA and CDR2 as FQGNSA. The CDR3: CASSSPGQGAYGYTF. CDR3 nucleotides: TGTGCCAGCAGCTCGCCGGGACAGGGAGCTTATGGCTACACCTTC.

V is TRBV9 and J is TRBJ2-1; 11 nucleotides agree with TRBD2. This CDR3 is 15 amino acids long. V was pared by 1 base and J by 6 bases, with 3 bases of the junction left unmatched. The germline V gene encodes CDR1 SGDLS and CDR2 YYNGEE. CDR3 in DNA: TGTGCCAGCAGCGTACAACTAGCGGGGGCCAATGAGCAGTTCTTC. As protein: CASSVQLAGANEQFF.

The J gene is TRBJ2-5, the V gene TRBV5-1; 9 bases fit TRBD2. The CDR3 loop spans 15 amino acids. V lost 1 base, J lost 2 bases, and 3 bases stayed unmatched. Germline-derived CDR1 and CDR2 are SGHRS and YFSETQ. The CDR3 region has the DNA TGCGCCAGCAGCTTGAGTAGCGGGGGACAAGAGACCCAGTACTTC. This codes for CASSLSSGGQETQYF.

The rearrangement links TRBV7-3 to TRBJ2-5; D is perhaps TRBD1 (6 bases). This CDR3 has 13 residues. Germline loops: CDR1 SGHTA, CDR2 FQGTGA. V dropped 4 bases and J dropped 5 bases, with 11 bases sitting between them. The CDR3 here is CASSYRATETQYF. CDR3 in DNA: TGTGCCAGCAGCTACAGGGCGACGGAGACCCAGTACTTC.

The chain has TRBV4-1 and TRBJ2-5; the match to TRBD1 covers 9 bases. This CDR3 comprises 15 residues. J lost 7 bases, V lost 0 bases, and 6 bases had no gene match. Per germline, CDR1 MGHRA and CDR2 YSYEKL. The CDR3 here is CASSQDPRDRVTQYF. As DNA, the CDR3 is TGCGCCAGCAGCCAAGACCCCCGGGACAGGGTGACCCAGTACTTC.

In regard to this clone: Compared with germline, one end of the junction differs, possibly owing to a read error. This sequence joins TRBV12-3 or TRBV12-4 and TRBJ1-1; no clear D gene. This CDR3 has 11 amino acids. CDR3 region: CASSLYPPRHF. CDR3 coding DNA: TGTGCCAGCAGTCTCTACCCACCGCGCCACTTT.

In this sample, this clone turned up once. J is TRBJ2-1 and V is TRBV27, with 8 bases fitting TRBD2. The trim removed 2 bases at V and 1 base at J, leaving 1 base unmatched. This CDR3 region has 15 residues. Germline V lookup: CDR1 MNHEY, CDR2 SMNVEV (reference sequence). CDR3 coding DNA: TGTGCCAGCAGTTTAGCGGGGGGATCCTACAATGAGCAGTTCTTC. It encodes CASSLAGGSYNEQFF.

V gene TRBV19 combines with J gene TRBJ1-1, with a tentative D call TRBD1 (5 bases). Germline V gene data show CDR1 as LNHDA and CDR2 as SQIVND (reference sequence). V gave up 7 bases and J gave up 3 bases, with 12 bases separating them. The length of the CDR3 is 13 residues. CDR3 DNA: TGTGCCAGTACCAAGAGAGGGGACACTGAAGCTTTCTTT. Amino acids: CASTKRGDTEAFF.

This clone was detected only once. V is TRBV5-8 and J is TRBJ1-1, with D perhaps matching TRBD1 (5 bases). The germline V gene encodes CDR1 SGHTS and CDR2 YDEGEE. Between the trimmed V and J ends, which lost 0 bases and 3 bases, there was a span of 12 bases. The CDR3 runs 15 residues. CDR3 nucleotide sequence: TGTGCCAGCAGCTTGGCGTATCGGGGGGACACTGAAGCTTTCTTT. Translating it yields CASSLAYRGDTEAFF.

This clone was detected only a few times. The rearrangement joins TRBV7-2 to TRBJ1-2; D unclear. The germline V gene has CDR1 SGHTA and CDR2 FQGNSA. The V gene lost 2 bases and the J gene lost 4 bases, with 5 bases spanning the gap. This CDR3 spans 12 amino acids. The CDR3 loop is CASSLRTYGYTF. CDR3 in DNA: TGTGCCAGCAGCTTAAGGACCTATGGCTACACCTTC.

The chain has TRBV7-9 and TRBJ2-6, with D possibly called TRBD1 or TRBD2 (5 bases each). Germline CDR1 reads SEHNR; CDR2 reads FQNEAQ (reference sequence). The CDR3 is made up of 17 amino acids. Trimming stripped 4 bases from V and 0 bases from J, with 13 bases between. In DNA, the CDR3 is TGTGCCAGCAGCTACTTTGGGACGGGCTCTGGGGCCAACGTCCTGACTTTC. The encoded protein is CASSYFGTGSGANVLTF.

The V gene is TRBV10-1, the J gene TRBJ1-2; TRBD1 is a possible D gene (5 bases). The germline V gene encodes CDR1 WNHNN and CDR2 SYGVQD (reference sequence). The CDR3 consists of 14 residues. V lost 4 bases to trimming and J lost 8 bases, with 17 bases between them. The CDR3 sequence: CASSVPRVEEGYTF. The DNA for the CDR3 is TGCGCCAGCAGTGTCCCCAGGGTAGAGGAGGGCTACACCTTC.

This clone was observed a single time. The CDR3 region has the DNA TGTGCCAGCAGCTTACAGCGGGGGGGCGGAGATACGCAGTATTTT. Translating gives CASSLQRGGGDTQYF. The V and J genes are TRBV7-2 and TRBJ2-3; 10 nucleotides line up with TRBD2. Germline V gene data show CDR1 as SGHTA and CDR2 as FQGNSA. The CDR3 totals 15 residues. Unmatched junction bases numbered 4, after V lost 2 bases and J lost 5 bases.

V usage is TRBV20-1 and J usage is TRBJ2-5; D remains unclear. This CDR3 comprises 11 residues. Per the germline V gene, CDR1 is DFQATT and CDR2 is SNEGSKA (reference sequence). The V end was cut by 5 bases, the J end by 5 bases, with 9 bases between. CDR3 region: CSAPQGETQYF. Written as DNA, the CDR3 is TGCAGTGCTCCCCAAGGGGAGACCCAGTACTTC.

The rearrangement links TRBV2 to TRBJ1-6, with D tentatively TRBD1 (5 bases). This CDR3 is built from 15 residues. Trimming shortened V by 3 bases and J by 3 bases, and 9 bases separated the two germline ends. Germline-derived CDR1 and CDR2 are SNHLY and FYNNEI. The CDR3 DNA is TGTGCCAGCAGTGACAGGGCTTTCTATAATTCACCCCTCCACTTT. Translated: CASSDRAFYNSPLHF.